The source of this TCR beta chain is a study of cytomegalovirus exposure and HLA in healthy donors. Study-level points and caveats: There were some public TCRs occurring in many donors, but most TCR sequences were rare. 164 TCR beta chains were listed as cytomegalovirus-associated. In vitro data verified a few CMV-associated chains as specific for CMV antigens.

Assay: immunoSEQ multiplex PCR; the TCRdb copy retains only in-frame clones and omits some. This sample has 150,000 to 180,000 clones, with less than 90% found just once. Regarding this clone: The antigen is unknown.

With V trimmed by 2 bases and J by 6 bases, 2 bases remained unmatched. The CDR3 contains 14 residues. Germline V CDR1 and CDR2: KGHSH, LQKENI. This rearrangement joins TRBV18 to TRBJ2-1, with TRBD1 identical over 9 bases. The receptor was derived from a young man in good health and CMV-seropositive. Sequenced: PBMCs. The CDR3 DNA reads TGTGCCAGCTCACCAGGGACAGGGATCAATGAGCAGTTCTTC. Its protein product is CASSPGTGINEQFF.